These 32 T cell receptor beta chains were all obtained from the same sample, sequenced in a study of spatial heterogeneity in lung cancer. Study-level findings and limits: Tumors with more nonsynonymous mutations had more expanded intratumoral alpha and beta TCRs.

These receptors have no identified antigens. Time point in this sample: sample taken at primary tumor resection. Each CDR3 protein gets one entry after TCRdb re-called the 5' RACE reads with MiXCR. The data contain more than 10,000 distinct CDR3 sequences, roughly 4.6% of them seen just once; the ten biggest clones take up approximately 26%. The sample consisted of lung tumor tissue, taken at surgery. Every receptor here comes from a male donor with early-stage non-small cell lung cancer.

This clonotype has at least ten counts. The V and J genes are TRBV10-3 and TRBJ2-7; D is tentatively TRBD1 or TRBD2 (5 bases each). This CDR3 contains 14 residues. V lost 3 bases to trimming and J lost 4 bases, with 13 bases between them. Germline V gene data show CDR1 as ENHRY and CDR2 as SYGVKD. This CDR3 reads CAISDSSGQYEQYF. The CDR3 region has the DNA TGTGCCATCAGTGACTCTTCGGGGCAGTACGAGCAGTACTTC.

In this sample, this clonotype turned up many times. The gene calls are TRBV7-6 and TRBJ2-7; 7 nucleotides match TRBD1. CDR1 is SGHVS, CDR2 FNYEAQ, per germline. V was clipped by 1 base and J by 12 bases; unmatched bases: 12. The CDR3 totals 14 residues. The CDR3 sequence is CASSLEARDSPAYF. The DNA of the CDR3 is TGTGCCAGCAGCTTAGAGGCCCGGGACAGCCCTGCGTACTTC.

This clonotype has at least ten counts. The gene calls are TRBV6-5 and TRBJ2-5; 8 bases match TRBD1. The J segment lost 7 bases and the V segment lost 4 bases, leaving 11 bases of the junction unmatched. The CDR3 covers 15 residues. CDR1 is MNHEY, CDR2 SVGAGI, per germline. CDR3 sequence reads: CASSFRTGKGATQYF. CDR3 nucleotides: TGTGCCAGCAGTTTCCGGACAGGGAAGGGAGCGACCCAGTACTTC.

At least ten counts were recorded for this clonotype. The CDR3 region has the DNA TGCGCCAGCAGCCCCGGACACGCGAACACCGGGGAGCTGTTTTTT. Translated, it gives CASSPGHANTGELFF. This chain connects TRBV5-1 to TRBJ2-2; TRBD1 might be the D (5 bases). Germline CDR1 is SGHRS and CDR2 is YFSETQ. V was clipped by 4 bases and J by 0 bases, with 10 bases between them. The length of the CDR3 is 15 residues.

This clonotype was picked up many times. The V and J genes are TRBV4-2 and TRBJ2-3; TRBD2 matches at 13 bases. Germline V gene lookup returns CDR1 LGHNA and CDR2 YNFKEQ. The CDR3 consists of 17 residues. V dropped 0 bases and J dropped 5; count of bases not matched to a gene: 5. The DNA of the CDR3 is TGTGCCAGCAGCCAAGATACTAGCGGGGGGGCCGGAGATACGCAGTATTTT. Protein: CASSQDTSGGAGDTQYF.

This clonotype was recorded once. With a much larger clone just one base away, this may be a read error. The chain carries TRBV2 and TRBJ2-2, with D possibly TRBD2 on 5 matching bases. Germline V gene lookup returns CDR1 SNHLY and CDR2 FYNNEI. The CDR3 extends over 15 amino acids. V lost 7 bases, J lost 6 bases, and 18 bases lay in between. The CDR3 loop is CASTPLVSQAGELFF. In DNA, the CDR3 is TGTGCCAGCACCCCACTAGTTTCGCAGGCCGGGGAGCTGTTTTTT.

This clonotype was counted at least ten times. V usage is TRBV7-9 and J usage is TRBJ1-6, with D unresolved. V dropped 5 bases and J dropped 9 bases, with 14 bases sitting between them. This CDR3 is 14 amino acids long. CDR1 is SEHNR and CDR2 is FQNEAQ in the germline V gene (reference sequence). For the CDR3, the DNA is TGTGCCAGCAGCCCCACATCCTTCGGTTCACCCCTCCACTTT. Protein sequence: CASSPTSFGSPLHF.

This clonotype came up many times. This chain connects TRBV6-6 to TRBJ2-1, with TRBD1 matching 7 bases. There are 12 residues in the CDR3. Germline V gene data show CDR1 as MNHNY and CDR2 as SVGAGI (reference sequence). With 4 bases clipped from V and 10 bases from J, the junction kept 4 bases outside the gene matches. The CDR3 region has the DNA TGTGCCAGCAGTTCATACAGGGGAGAGCAGTTCTTC. Translation: CASSSYRGEQFF.

In its sample, this clonotype was seen many times. The chain employs TRBV6-6 and TRBJ2-7; TRBD1 is a possible D gene (6 bases). V was trimmed by 2 bases and J by 3 bases, leaving 17 bases between them. Germline values: CDR1 MNHNY, CDR2 SVGAGI (reference sequence). The CDR3 length is 16 residues. CDR3 sequence (DNA): TGTGCCAGCAGTTACCCAAGGGGGAGTGGGGGCTACGAGCAGTACTTC. Translating gives CASSYPRGSGGYEQYF.

The rearrangement joins TRBV20-1 to TRBJ1-1; the D gene is possibly TRBD1 (6 bases). CDR1 is DFQATT and CDR2 is SNEGSKA in the germline V gene (reference sequence). Trimming removed 3 bases from V and 0 bases from J, with 14 bases in between. The CDR3 extends over 15 amino acids. The CDR3 DNA reads as TGCAGTGCTAGGGGGGCAAATTGGTTGAACACTGAAGCTTTCTTT. Its protein is CSARGANWLNTEAFF.

This clonotype was observed many times. The genes are TRBV6-5 and TRBJ1-3; 8 positions agree with TRBD1. CDR1 MNHEY and CDR2 SVGAGI come from the germline V gene. The CDR3 covers 15 residues. V lost 2 bases and J lost 4; bases outside the gene matches: 4. The CDR3 region has the DNA TGTGCCAGCAGTTACGACAGGGGATCCGGAAACACCATATATTTT. This encodes CASSYDRGSGNTIYF.

At least ten counts were recorded for this clonotype. The gene calls are TRBV20-1 and TRBJ1-1; D may be TRBD1 (5 bases). V was cut by 6 bases and J by 3 bases, with 14 bases left in between. The CDR3 is 13 residues long. The germline V gene has CDR1 DFQATT and CDR2 SNEGSKA (reference sequence). The CDR3 protein is CSAVRGGYTEAFF. For the CDR3, the DNA is TGCAGTGCAGTACGGGGCGGCTACACTGAAGCTTTCTTT.

This clonotype was seen ten or more times. The chain carries TRBV15 and TRBJ2-4; D not certain. This CDR3 has 16 residues. CDR1 is LNHNV, CDR2 YYDKDF, per germline (reference sequence). Trimming left V 3 bases short and J 0 bases short, with 12 bases between. The DNA of the CDR3 is TGTGCCACCAGCAGGGACCGCCCTCTAGCCAAAAACATTCAGTACTTC. This sequence encodes CATSRDRPLAKNIQYF.

This clonotype showed up many times. The V call is TRBV15, the J call TRBJ2-3; the D call may be TRBD1 or TRBD2 (5 bases each). The CDR3 consists of 15 residues. Germline loops: CDR1 LNHNV, CDR2 YYDKDF (reference sequence). Trimming pared 1 base from V and 2 bases from J, leaving 10 bases between. The CDR3 nucleotides read TGTGCCACCAGCAGAGCTTGGGGGTCCACAGATACGCAGTATTTT. This encodes CATSRAWGSTDTQYF.

The CDR3 loop reads CASSMGPGGLYTQYF. In DNA form, the CDR3 reads TGTGCCAGTAGTATGGGTCCCGGGGGCCTATATACGCAGTATTTT. The chain joins TRBV19 to TRBJ2-3; tentatively, D is TRBD1 or TRBD2 (6 bases each). CDR3 size: 15 residues. CDR1 is LNHDA, CDR2 SQIVND, per germline (reference sequence). Trimming left V 3 bases short and J 7 bases short, with 17 bases between.

This clonotype has ten or more counts. This chain joins TRBV7-9 and TRBJ2-1; D is perhaps TRBD1 or TRBD2 (5 bases each). V was cut by 5 bases and J by 4 bases, with 15 bases left in between. The CDR3 sequence is 15 residues long. CDR1 is SEHNR, CDR2 FQNEAQ, per germline (reference sequence). The CDR3 sequence is CASSRRDGRYNEQFF. The DNA of the CDR3 is TGTGCCAGCAGCCGACGGGACGGACGATACAATGAGCAGTTCTTC.

This clonotype has ten or more counts. CDR3 coding DNA: TGTGCCAGCAGCCAAGTGGGACAAAGGAACACTGAAGCTTTCTTT. Its protein is CASSQVGQRNTEAFF. The chain recombines TRBV4-2 with TRBJ1-1; perhaps TRBD1 as D (6 bases). The CDR3 sequence is 15 residues long. The germline gives CDR1 LGHNA, CDR2 YNFKEQ. Trimming removed 1 base at V and 1 base at J, with 10 bases between.

The chain has TRBV5-1 and TRBJ1-3; D is ambiguous. CDR3 length equals 16 residues. The V end was cut by 0 bases, the J end by 0 bases, with 10 bases between. In germline, CDR1 is SGHRS, CDR2 YFSETQ. The CDR3 loop is CASSLEGGPSGNTIYF. CDR3 DNA: TGCGCCAGCAGCTTGGAAGGAGGGCCCTCTGGAAACACCATATATTTT.

This clonotype was seen repeatedly, ten times or more. The chain combines TRBV6-5 with TRBJ2-6; weak D call: TRBD1 (6 bases). Germline V gene lookup returns CDR1 MNHEY and CDR2 SVGAGI. Trimming left V 6 bases short and J 4 bases short, with 13 bases between. The CDR3 is 15 residues long. CDR3: CASSLGGSGANVLTF. CDR3 DNA: TGTGCCAGCAGCTTAGGGGGTTCAGGGGCCAACGTCCTGACTTTC.

Only a few counts were recorded for this clonotype. This chain connects TRBV14 to TRBJ2-7; no clear D gene. Germline CDR1 SGHDN, CDR2 FVKESK. The CDR3 is made up of 13 amino acids. V was trimmed by 3 bases and J by 3 bases, leaving 9 bases between them. The CDR3 loop is CASSHRYLYEQYF. The CDR3 DNA follows: TGTGCCAGCAGCCATCGCTATCTCTACGAGCAGTACTTC.

In its sample, this clonotype was seen a few times. This chain connects TRBV6-2 or TRBV6-3 to TRBJ1-5; unclear D gene. The germline V gene encodes CDR1 MNHEY and CDR2 SVGEGT. The CDR3 is made up of 13 amino acids. V was shortened by 4 bases and J by 7 bases, with 11 bases between the two germline ends. This chain's CDR3 is CASSWAARQPQHF. CDR3 nucleotide sequence: TGTGCCAGCAGTTGGGCGGCTCGACAGCCCCAGCATTTT.

This sequence joins TRBV6-2 or TRBV6-3 and TRBJ1-6; 7 bases align to TRBD1. The CDR3 extends over 16 amino acids. Germline assignment: CDR1 MNHEY and CDR2 SVGEGT. The V segment lost 10 bases and the J segment 6 bases; nucleotides outside the gene matches: 15. CDR3 nucleotides: TGTGCCAACAAAGAGGGGATGGACAGGCCTAATTCACCCCTCCACTTT. It encodes CANKEGMDRPNSPLHF.

At least ten counts were recorded for this clonotype. This chain uses TRBV6-6 with TRBJ1-1; TRBD1 matches 7 bases. Trimming took 7 bases from V and 6 from J; bases not matched to a gene: 11. This CDR3 spans 14 amino acids. The germline gives CDR1 MNHNY, CDR2 SVGAGI (reference sequence). The CDR3 DNA sequence: TGTGCCAGCAATCCATTTCCAGGGGGATCTGAAGCTTTCTTT. It encodes CASNPFPGGSEAFF.

This clonotype was observed at least ten times. This chain links TRBV3-1 with TRBJ2-1, with 7 bases matching TRBD2. Trimming removed 4 bases from V and 0 bases from J; junction bases left unmatched: 3. The CDR3 is 15 residues long. Germline V CDR1 and CDR2: LGHDT, YNNKEL (reference sequence). The CDR3 is CASSPGLNSYNEQFF. The CDR3 DNA sequence: TGTGCCAGCAGCCCGGGACTAAACTCCTACAATGAGCAGTTCTTC.

J is TRBJ2-5 and V is TRBV10-2, with TRBD2 matching 9 bases. CDR1 WSHSY and CDR2 SAAADI come from the germline V gene. The CDR3 contains 13 residues. V dropped 8 bases and J dropped 1; count of bases not matched to a gene: 2. The CDR3 spells CASLTSGQETQYF. CDR3 DNA: TGCGCCAGCCTGACTAGCGGCCAAGAGACCCAGTACTTC.

The chain employs TRBV28 and TRBJ1-2; the D is unclear. V dropped 7 bases and J dropped 0 bases, with 6 bases sitting between them. Per germline, CDR1 MDHEN and CDR2 SYDVKM. This CDR3 region has 12 residues. The CDR3 bases are TGTGCCAGCATTAGAGCTAACTATGGCTACACCTTC. Amino acids: CASIRANYGYTF.

The rearrangement uses TRBV27 and TRBJ1-4, with 10 bases lining up with TRBD1. With V trimmed by 4 bases and J by 7 bases, 6 bases remained unmatched. This CDR3 has 15 residues. Germline values: CDR1 MNHEY, CDR2 SMNVEV (reference sequence). The CDR3 coding sequence is TGTGCCAGCAGTTCATGGACAGGGGGTAGTGAAAAACTGTTTTTT. This sequence encodes CASSSWTGGSEKLFF.

This clonotype was picked up a small number of times. Here the CDR3 reads CASRQGPNQPQHF. CDR3 sequence (DNA): TGTGCCAGTAGACAGGGTCCCAATCAGCCCCAGCATTTT. The chain uses TRBV18 and TRBJ1-5; 7 nucleotides line up with TRBD1. This CDR3 region has 13 residues. J gave up 3 bases and V 9 bases, and 5 bases lay outside the gene matches. Germline CDR1 reads KGHSH; CDR2 reads LQKENI.

This clonotype was picked up many times. The chain is built from TRBV7-2 and TRBJ2-3; D might be TRBD2 (5 bases). This CDR3 region has 12 residues. Per the germline V gene, CDR1 is SGHTA and CDR2 is FQGNSA. V was trimmed by 4 bases and J by 10 bases, leaving 12 bases between them. As DNA, the CDR3 is TGTGCCAGCAGCTATCCGTTGAGGGCGCAGTATTTT. Encoded protein: CASSYPLRAQYF.

In the case of this clonotype: This may be a read error, as it is one base from a much larger clone. The V and J genes are TRBV7-2 and TRBJ2-5; D remains ambiguous. Per germline, CDR1 SGHTA and CDR2 FQGNSA. This CDR3 region has 13 residues. The CDR3 loop is CASSLEGTETQHF. CDR3 DNA: TGTGCCAGCAGCTTAGAGGGCACAGAGACCCAGCACTTC.

This clonotype has a count of ten or more. V and J are TRBV18 and TRBJ1-5; TRBD1 agrees at 7 bases. The V segment lost 3 bases and the J segment 6 bases; nucleotides outside the gene matches: 8. Looked up from germline, CDR1 is KGHSH and CDR2 is LQKENI. The CDR3 runs 15 residues. CDR3 sequence (DNA): TGTGCCAGCTCACCTCGACAGGGACGAGCTCAGCCCCAGCATTTT. It is translated as CASSPRQGRAQPQHF.

This clonotype has at least ten counts. The chain is built from TRBV29-1 and TRBJ1-2; the D is unclear. Germline values: CDR1 SQVTM, CDR2 ANQGSEA. The CDR3 runs to 11 residues. Trimming left V 3 bases short and J 10 bases short, with 12 bases between. The DNA for the CDR3 is TGCAGCGTTGAGCGGCGATGGGACTACACCTTC. This encodes CSVERRWDYTF.